This T cell receptor (beta chain) was captured by sequencing in a study of monozygotic twins with inflammatory bowel disease. Study-wide points: Relative clonotype sharing with others was diminished in IBD patients versus healthy twins, particularly with disease activity.

Germline V lookup: CDR1 SEHNR, CDR2 FQNEAQ (reference sequence). The CDR3 is made up of 15 amino acids. Comments on this clonotype: As yet, its antigen is unknown.

Used for each TCR library was approximately 3.5 ug of total RNA. One entry per CDR3 protein, without DNA, is what TCRdb gives after re-calling the 5' RACE reads. The sample totals roughly 160,000 distinct CDR3 sequences. The V call is TRBV7-9, the J call TRBJ2-7; TCRdb names TRBD2, which stays unverified in the absence of DNA. This receptor was identified in a human donor with ulcerative colitis or Crohn's disease, or a healthy co-twin of an affected twin (not recorded which). The sequenced sample was blood. This CDR3 is CASSLYRRGSDEQYF. The whole variable domain, remainder taken from reference TRBV7-9 and TRBJ2-7, is DTGVSQNPRHKITKRGQNVTFRCDPISEHNRLYWYRQTLGQGPEFLTYFQNEAQLEKSRLLSDRFSAERPKGSFSTLEIQRTEQGDSAMYLCASSLYRRGSDEQYFGPGTRLTVT.